The clone carrying this T cell receptor (beta chain) appeared many times. Its specificity is not known. TCR alpha and TCR beta cDNA libraries carrying sample barcodes and UMIs were produced by 5'RACE using constant-segment primers. MiXCR, applied by TCRdb to the 5' RACE reads, yields one record per CDR3 protein. Among roughly 320,000 distinct CDR3 sequences listed, approximately 29% were seen once. The data stem from a study of T-cell memory formation after mild COVID-19. The wider study: The TCR clusters were mostly specific to one donor.

The CDR3 has 15 residues. Germline lookup yields CDR1 LNHNV and CDR2 YYDKDF (reference sequence). J gave up 5 bases and V 3 bases, and 6 bases lay outside the gene matches. Points from the study as a whole: A balance of CD4 and CD8 characterized clones contracting day 15 to 85, whereas later expanders leaned CD4+.

The J gene is TRBJ2-5, the V gene TRBV15; the match to TRBD2 covers 10 bases. Sequencing was done on a sample of PBMCs or a T cell subset sorted from them (not recorded which). The clonotype originates from an adult woman who had mild COVID-19 (a few samples of this study predate the infection). Cell type and time point are not known. For the CDR3, the DNA is TGTGCCACCAGCAGGTCTAGCGGGGGCTCTGAGACCCAGTACTTC. Encoded protein: CATSRSSGGSETQYF.